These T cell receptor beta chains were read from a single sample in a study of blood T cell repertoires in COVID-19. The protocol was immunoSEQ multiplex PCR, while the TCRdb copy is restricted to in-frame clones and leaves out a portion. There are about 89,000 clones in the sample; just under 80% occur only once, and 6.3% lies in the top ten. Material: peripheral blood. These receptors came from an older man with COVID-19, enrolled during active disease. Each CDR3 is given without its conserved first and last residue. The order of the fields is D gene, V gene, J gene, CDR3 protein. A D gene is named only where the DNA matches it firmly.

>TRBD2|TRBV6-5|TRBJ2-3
ASSYGTSGRADTQY
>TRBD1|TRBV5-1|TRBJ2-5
ASSSTTDRVGKTQY
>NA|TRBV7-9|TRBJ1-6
ASSLGRGAPDSPLH
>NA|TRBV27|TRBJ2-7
ASSSSPPSSYEQY
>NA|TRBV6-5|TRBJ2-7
ASSSVLAGLYEQY
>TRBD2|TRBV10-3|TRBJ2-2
AISLGTSRKRVGAGELF
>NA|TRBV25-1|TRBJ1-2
ASSLDSYYGYT
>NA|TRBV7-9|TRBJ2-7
ASSPVDRMHEQY
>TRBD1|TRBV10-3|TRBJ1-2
AISTGQGEGYT
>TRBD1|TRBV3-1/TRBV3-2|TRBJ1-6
ASSRGTGGDSPLH
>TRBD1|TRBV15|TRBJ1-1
ATSRERWTGGSEAF
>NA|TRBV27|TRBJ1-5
ASSNKGNSNQPQH
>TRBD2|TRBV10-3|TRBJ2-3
AISESTSGGDPIITDTQY
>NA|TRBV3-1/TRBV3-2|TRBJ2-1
ASSQGFVGEGLGHNEQF
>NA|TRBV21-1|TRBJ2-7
ASSPPGTAYEQY
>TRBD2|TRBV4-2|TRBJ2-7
ASSRRLAEPYEQY
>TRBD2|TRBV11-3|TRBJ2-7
ASSWGPSGGTYEQY
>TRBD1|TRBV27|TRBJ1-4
ASSFQGAQKKLF
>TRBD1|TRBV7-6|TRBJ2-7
ASSFPGTGAYEQY
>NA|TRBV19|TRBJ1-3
ASSISRNPGNTIY
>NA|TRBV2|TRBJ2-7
ASSPWSGSSYEQY
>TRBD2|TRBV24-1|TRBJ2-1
ATSRGLADNEQF